A single sample gave rise to the 25 T cell receptor beta chains below, sequenced in a study of T cells in Graves' hyperthyroidism and ophthalmopathy. Amplified TCR beta CDR3 regions derived from RNA transcripts. Carried out on the TCR CDR3, a first-round RT-PCR used the HTBI primer set. TCRdb recomputed calls from the multiplex PCR reads with MiXCR, one row per CDR3 protein. The sample carries some 250,000 distinct CDR3 sequences, about 14% recorded once. The sequenced sample consisted of blood. The receptors originated from a woman aged 35 to 49 with Graves' hyperthyroidism that later progressed to Graves' ophthalmopathy.

This clonotype occurred a few times. This chain connects TRBV19 to TRBJ1-2; D might be TRBD1 (6 bases). Germline V lookup: CDR1 LNHDA, CDR2 SQIVND (reference sequence). The CDR3 has 13 amino acids. Between the trimmed V and J ends, which lost 2 bases and 8 bases, there was a span of 12 bases. CDR3 in amino acids: CASSIRGGDGYTF. CDR3 DNA sequence: TGTGCCAGTAGTATACGAGGGGGGGACGGCTACACCTTC. The full variable domain, rest sourced from reference TRBV19 and TRBJ1-2, is DGGITQSPKYLFRKEGQNVTLSCEQNLNHDAMYWYRQDPGQGLRLIYYSQIVNDFQKGDIAEGYSVSREKKESFPLTVTSAQKNPTAFYLCASSIRGGDGYTFGSGTRLTVV.

This clonotype was recorded many times. V usage is TRBV28 and J usage is TRBJ2-7; possible D gene TRBD2, 5 bases. Trimming left V 8 bases short and J 11 bases short, with 16 bases between. The germline V gene encodes CDR1 MDHEN and CDR2 SYDVKM. CDR3 length: 11 residues. CDR3 amino acids: CASGESDVEYF. The DNA of the CDR3 is TGTGCCAGCGGGGAGTCGGACGTCGAGTACTTC.

The genes are TRBV2 and TRBJ2-5; TRBD1 might be the D (6 bases). Germline V gene lookup returns CDR1 SNHLY and CDR2 FYNNEI. The CDR3 is 13 residues long. The V and J ends lost 6 bases and 1 base respectively, with 9 bases between them. CDR3 sequence reads: CASRGTIQETQYF. DNA for the CDR3: TGTGCCAGCAGAGGGACAATCCAAGAGACCCAGTACTTC.

Many counts were recorded for this clonotype. V and J are TRBV28 and TRBJ2-1, with TRBD1 matching over 7 bases. J was trimmed by 3 bases and V by 5 bases; bases with no gene match: 7. Germline lookup yields CDR1 MDHEN and CDR2 SYDVKM. The CDR3 spans 15 residues. CDR3 nucleotide sequence: TGTGCCAGCAGTGACCGACAGGGTGGCTACAATGAGCAGTTCTTC. It specifies CASSDRQGGYNEQFF.

The J gene is TRBJ1-1, the V gene TRBV4-1; 7 positions match TRBD1. The trim removed 0 bases at V and 11 bases at J, leaving 6 bases unmatched. Germline lookup yields CDR1 MGHRA and CDR2 YSYEKL. The CDR3 is 13 residues long. CDR3 coding DNA: TGCGCCAGCAGCCAAGATACGCGCAGGGGGGCTTTCTTT. Translating it yields CASSQDTRRGAFF.

This clonotype was observed a handful of times. At one boundary the junction diverges from the germline segment, which might be a read error. The chain is built from TRBV7-9 and TRBJ2-7; a weak D match, TRBD2 (5 bases). The CDR3 is 15 residues long. Germline values: CDR1 SEHNR, CDR2 FQNEAQ (reference sequence). The CDR3 nucleotides read TGTGCCAGCGGCTTAGGTCCCAGCGGAACCTACGAGCAGTACTTC. Translation: CASGLGPSGTYEQYF. The full variable domain, in which reference TRBV7-9 and TRBJ2-7 provide the parts outside the CDR3, is DTGVSQNPRHKITKRGQNVTFRCDPISEHNRLYWYRQTLGQGPEFLTYFQNEAQLEKSRLLSDRFSAERPKGSFSTLEIQRTEQGDSAMYLCASGLGPSGTYEQYFGPGTRLTVT.

This clonotype was seen a few times. Sequence at one end of the junction differs from germline and may be a read error. The chain couples TRBV11-2 to TRBJ1-4; TRBD1 is a possible D gene (6 bases). Per the germline V gene, CDR1 is SGHAT and CDR2 is FQNNGV. This CDR3 region has 16 residues. As DNA, the CDR3 is TGTGCCAGCAGCTCTATCGGGACATATCGGAAAAAAAACCTGTTTTTT. Residues: CASSSIGTYRKKNLFF.

This clonotype was detected a few times. The genes are TRBV7-8 and TRBJ2-5, with no clear D. CDR1 SGHVS and CDR2 FQNEAQ come from the germline V gene. The CDR3 contains 13 residues. The V end was cut by 6 bases, the J end by 4 bases, with 12 bases between. This CDR3 is CASSQRWSETQYF. The CDR3 DNA is TGTGCCAGCAGTCAACGTTGGTCAGAGACCCAGTACTTC. Using reference TRBV7-8 and TRBJ2-5 for the parts outside the CDR3, the full variable domain is GAGVSQSPRYKVAKRGQDVALRCDPISGHVSLFWYQQALGQGPEFLTYFQNEAQLDKSGLPSDRFFAERPEGSVSTLKIQRTQQEDSAVYLCASSQRWSETQYFGPGTRLLVL.

This clonotype was seen at least ten times. This chain joins TRBV27 and TRBJ2-3; 10 positions match TRBD2. V was clipped by 6 bases and J by 1 base; unmatched bases: 10. Germline CDR1 reads MNHEY; CDR2 reads SMNVEV (reference sequence). This CDR3 spans 17 amino acids. For the CDR3, the DNA is TGTGCCAGCAGCCTGTCCCCCCTAGCGGGGGGCACAGATACGCAGTATTTT. It specifies CASSLSPLAGGTDTQYF.

This clonotype showed up many times. The chain uses TRBV28 and TRBJ2-7; D might be TRBD1 (6 bases). V was pared by 6 bases and J by 4 bases, with 10 bases between. The CDR3 is 12 amino acids. Germline CDR1 and CDR2: MDHEN and SYDVKM. CDR3 in amino acids: CASRDSGYEQYF. DNA of the CDR3: TGTGCCAGCAGGGACAGTGGGTACGAGCAGTACTTC.

This clonotype was seen a handful of times. The J gene is TRBJ2-7, the V gene TRBV18, with D perhaps matching TRBD2 (6 bases). Deletions cut 6 bases from V and 1 base from J, with 13 bases between. The length of the CDR3 is 14 residues. In germline, CDR1 is KGHSH, CDR2 LQKENI. The CDR3, as DNA: TGTGCCAGCTCCCCGAGAGGGACTTCCTACGAGCAGTACTTC. Translation gives CASSPRGTSYEQYF.

This clonotype was recorded at least ten times. V is TRBV7-3 and J is TRBJ2-1; TRBD2 matches at 11 bases. The ends lost 5 bases at V and 8 bases at J; junction bases unmatched: 8. Germline assignment: CDR1 SGHTA and CDR2 FQGTGA. CDR3 length: 15 residues. DNA for the CDR3: TGTGCCAGCAGCCTCCTAGCGGGAGGTAGGGATGAGCAGTTCTTC. Translating it yields CASSLLAGGRDEQFF. The variable domain in full, with the rest retrieved from reference TRBV7-3 and TRBJ2-1, is GAGVSQTPSNKVTEKGKYVELRCDPISGHTALYWYRQSLGQGPEFLIYFQGTGAADDSGLPNDRFFAVRPEGSVSTLKIQRTERGDSAVYLCASSLLAGGRDEQFFGPGTRLTVL.

The sample holds many counts of this clonotype. The chain uses TRBV3-1 and TRBJ2-5; 8 bases fit TRBD2. CDR3 length: 16 residues. The germline V gene has CDR1 LGHDT and CDR2 YNNKEL (reference sequence). V lost 1 base to trimming and J lost 5 bases; unmatched junction nucleotides: 9. CDR3 sequence (DNA): TGTGCCAGCAGCCAAGGGGTGCGGGAGGAGTGGGAGACCCAGTACTTC. This sequence encodes CASSQGVREEWETQYF.

This chain uses TRBV6-2 or TRBV6-3 with TRBJ1-2; no firm D call. CDR1 MNHEY and CDR2 SVGEGT come from the germline V gene. The V end lost 2 bases, the J end lost 2 bases, and 6 bases lay between the germline ends. This CDR3 has 13 amino acids. CDR3 in DNA: TGTGCCAGCAGTTACGACGGGAACTATGGCTACACCTTC. Its protein is CASSYDGNYGYTF.

The sample holds many counts of this clonotype. The rearrangement uses TRBV7-9 and TRBJ2-7, with TRBD1 identical over 7 bases. The V and J ends lost 5 bases and 0 bases, in that order; junction bases with no gene match: 4. CDR1 is SEHNR and CDR2 is FQNEAQ in the germline V gene (reference sequence). CDR3 length: 14 amino acids. The CDR3 is CASSPDRSSYEQYF. CDR3 coding DNA: TGTGCCAGCAGCCCGGACAGGTCCTCCTACGAGCAGTACTTC.

This clonotype has at least ten counts. The rearrangement links TRBV3-1 to TRBJ2-2, with a weak D call TRBD2 (6 bases). The CDR3 sequence is 16 residues long. Trimming cost V 2 bases and J 1 base, with 11 bases left between them. Germline V CDR1 and CDR2: LGHDT, YNNKEL (reference sequence). The CDR3 spells CASSQLRLGNTGELFF. CDR3 DNA sequence: TGTGCCAGCAGCCAACTGAGACTAGGGAACACCGGGGAGCTGTTTTTT.

This clonotype was counted ten times or more. This chain links TRBV11-2 with TRBJ2-7, with D possibly being TRBD2 (5 bases). The germline V and J ends were trimmed by 5 bases and 3 bases, with 17 bases remaining between them. Germline values: CDR1 SGHAT, CDR2 FQNNGV. This CDR3 is built from 15 residues. Written as DNA, the CDR3 is TGTGCCAGCAGCACCATCCGGGATTACCACTACGAGCAGTACTTC. Residues: CASSTIRDYHYEQYF.

The V gene is TRBV10-3, the J gene TRBJ1-4, with D possibly matching TRBD1 (5 bases). The CDR3 contains 20 residues. The V and J ends lost 0 bases and 4 bases respectively, with 24 bases between them. From germline, CDR1 is ENHRY and CDR2 SYGVKD. Written as DNA, the CDR3 is TGTGCCATCAGTGAGTCGGTCTGGGACCGCCCCTCGGGATTTAATGAAAAACTGTTTTTT. It yields the protein CAISESVWDRPSGFNEKLFF.

This clonotype has a count of ten or more. The chain combines TRBV27 with TRBJ1-2; 7 bases fit TRBD1. CDR3 length equals 15 residues. The J segment lost 2 bases and the V segment lost 3 bases, leaving 6 bases of the junction unmatched. Germline V gene data show CDR1 as MNHEY and CDR2 as SMNVEV (reference sequence). CDR3 coding DNA: TGTGCCAGCAGTTTTAGTACAGGGGCGAACTATGGCTACACCTTC. This translates into CASSFSTGANYGYTF.

This clonotype has ten or more counts. This chain connects TRBV27 to TRBJ1-2; D gene ambiguous. The CDR3 length is 20 residues. Trimming took 3 bases from V and 3 from J, leaving 29 bases between them. Germline CDR1 MNHEY, CDR2 SMNVEV (reference sequence). CDR3 DNA: TGTGCCAGCAGTTTCGGTTTTCTAAGACTCGGTGCTCTTCTCCACTATGGCTACACCTTC. Amino acids: CASSFGFLRLGALLHYGYTF.

This clonotype was seen repeatedly, ten times or more. As DNA, the CDR3 is TGCAGTGCCCAGCGGTCGTGGGTCCCCGGGGAGCTGTTTTTT. Its translation: CSAQRSWVPGELFF. The chain joins TRBV20-1 to TRBJ2-2, with a tentative D call TRBD2 (5 bases). Germline CDR1 and CDR2: DFQATT and SNEGSKA (reference sequence). The CDR3 totals 14 residues. V lost 6 bases, J lost 6 bases, and 17 bases lay in between.

V is TRBV28 and J is TRBJ1-2; tentatively, D is TRBD1 (5 bases). Trimming removed 3 bases from V and 4 bases from J, with 12 bases in between. The germline CDR1 and CDR2 sequences are MDHEN and SYDVKM. This CDR3 is built from 14 residues. CDR3 sequence (DNA): TGTGCCAGCAGTTTCACCGGGACGGGCTATGGCTACACCTTC. Residues: CASSFTGTGYGYTF.

Many counts were recorded for this clonotype. The V gene is TRBV7-2, the J gene TRBJ2-1; D call uncertain. Germline V CDR1 and CDR2: SGHTA, FQGNSA. The CDR3 is 14 residues long. V lost 4 bases and J lost 8, with 15 bases in between. CDR3 coding DNA: TGTGCCAGCAGCTCGACATACTACTTGGATGAGCAGTTCTTC. Its protein is CASSSTYYLDEQFF.

At least ten counts were recorded for this clonotype. V and J are TRBV27 and TRBJ1-1, with D possibly TRBD1 on 5 matching bases. There are 16 residues in the CDR3. Between the trimmed V and J ends, which lost 1 base and 5 bases, there was a span of 17 bases. Germline CDR1 is MNHEY and CDR2 is SMNVEV (reference sequence). As DNA, the CDR3 is TGTGCCAGCAGTTTATACACCGGAGGGTGGGGGACTGAAGCTTTCTTT. This sequence encodes CASSLYTGGWGTEAFF.

This clonotype appeared many times. The chain recombines TRBV11-2 with TRBJ2-2; no firm D call. The CDR3 length is 14 residues. Germline loops: CDR1 SGHAT, CDR2 FQNNGV. Trimming pared 4 bases from V and 1 base from J, leaving 7 bases between. The CDR3 coding sequence is TGTGCCAGCAGCTCTGACTGGAACACCGGGGAGCTGTTTTTT. It translates to CASSSDWNTGELFF.